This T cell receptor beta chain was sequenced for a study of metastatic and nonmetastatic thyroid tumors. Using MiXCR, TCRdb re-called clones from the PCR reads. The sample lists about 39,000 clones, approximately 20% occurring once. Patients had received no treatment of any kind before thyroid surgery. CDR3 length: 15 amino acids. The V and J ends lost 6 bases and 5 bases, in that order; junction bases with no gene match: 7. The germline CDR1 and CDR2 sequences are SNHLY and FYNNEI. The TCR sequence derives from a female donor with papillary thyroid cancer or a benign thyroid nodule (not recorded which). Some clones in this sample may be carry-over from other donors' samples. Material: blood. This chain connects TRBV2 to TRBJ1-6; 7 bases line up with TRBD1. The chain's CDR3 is CASRRQGPHNSPLHF. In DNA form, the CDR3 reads TGTGCCAGCAGAAGACAGGGACCTCATAATTCACCCCTCCACTTT.